This TCR beta chain was documented in a study of OX40 agonist ivuxolimab in advanced cancers. Overall study context: Enrollees could have had prior anti-PD-1, anti-PD-L1 or anti-CTLA-4 therapy, which approximately 40% had received. Partial responses were achieved by three patients: one hepatocellular carcinoma, two cutaneous melanoma.

Concerning this clone itself: One end of the junction does not line up with germline, which may come from a read error.

The CDR3 has 14 residues. Germline V gene sequence: CDR1 SSHAT, CDR2 FNYEAQ (reference sequence). Some clones are missing from TCRdb's copy, which holds only in-frame ones; the method was immunoSEQ multiplex PCR. The sample has fewer than 130,000 clones; around 90% are singletons. Here the sequenced sample was CD4+ or CD8+ T cells sorted from blood, taken in a trial of the OX40 agonist ivuxolimab. This chain uses TRBV7-7 with TRBJ1-2, with D tentatively TRBD1 (5 bases). This clonotype was obtained from an adult with an advanced solid tumor such as melanoma, head and neck, liver or kidney cancer. The CDR3 bases are TGTGCTAGCAGCTTAGCGATAGGGGCGGGTGGCTACACCTTC. It yields the protein CASSLAIGAGGYTF.